This T cell receptor beta chain derives from a study of T cell responses to AZD1222 COVID-19 vaccine. The repertoire was sequenced with immunoSEQ multiplex PCR; TCRdb's copy has only in-frame clones and lacks some. The table includes tens of thousands of clones, approximately 82% detected once. The CDR3 has 14 amino acids. Germline V CDR1 and CDR2: SGHNT, YENEEA. V was trimmed by 6 bases and J by 0 bases, leaving 11 bases between them. The source of this sequence is an adult in good health. The input for sequencing was peripheral blood, taken on day 0 of AZD1222 vaccination. The chain has TRBV11-3 and TRBJ1-1, with a tentative D call TRBD1 (5 bases). The CDR3 sequence: CASSPGQLNTEAFF. The CDR3 nucleotides read TGTGCCAGCAGTCCAGGGCAGTTGAACACTGAAGCTTTCTTT.